Shown below are 9 T cell receptor beta chains from a single sample sequenced in a study of T cells in Graves' hyperthyroidism and ophthalmopathy. Researchers amplified the TCR beta CDR3 regions from RNA transcripts. Carried out on the TCR CDR3, a first-round RT-PCR used the HTBI primer set. MiXCR, applied by TCRdb to the multiplex PCR reads, yields one record per CDR3 protein. This table holds under 350,000 distinct CDR3 sequences, 13% found once. The sequencing sample was made of blood. Receptors were obtained from a woman in her twenties or thirties with Graves' hyperthyroidism that later progressed to Graves' ophthalmopathy.

This clonotype was picked up a small number of times. The gene calls are TRBV6-1 and TRBJ1-5; D is perhaps TRBD1 (5 bases). Germline V gene lookup returns CDR1 MNHNS and CDR2 SASEGT. Trimming shortened V by 8 bases and J by 8 bases, and 16 bases separated the two germline ends. CDR3 length: 13 amino acids. The CDR3 nucleotides read TGTGCCAGCGGGACGTCGATGGGTGAGCCCCAGCATTTT. Translation gives CASGTSMGEPQHF.

This clonotype was picked up many times. The genes are TRBV20-1 and TRBJ2-7, with TRBD1 identical over 9 bases. The junction had 5 bases not matched to a gene; V was cut back by 3 bases and J by 2 bases. The germline V gene encodes CDR1 DFQATT and CDR2 SNEGSKA (reference sequence). The CDR3 sequence is 14 residues long. For the CDR3, the DNA is TGCAGTGCTAGGGACAGGGGACCGGCCTACGAGCAGTACTTC. It specifies CSARDRGPAYEQYF.

There are many counts of this clonotype. This sequence joins TRBV28 and TRBJ1-1; no reliable D call. This CDR3 spans 13 amino acids. Trimming left V 5 bases short and J 4 bases short, with 11 bases between. Germline-derived CDR1 and CDR2 are MDHEN and SYDVKM. The chain's CDR3 is CASSISHRTEAFF. CDR3 DNA: TGTGCCAGCAGTATATCCCACCGCACTGAAGCTTTCTTT.

This clonotype was seen ten or more times. V gene TRBV30 combines with J gene TRBJ2-7; 7 bases agree with TRBD2. The CDR3 sequence is 14 residues long. Germline V gene lookup returns CDR1 GTSNPN and CDR2 SVGIG (reference sequence). V was clipped by 0 bases and J by 0 bases; unmatched bases: 2. CDR3 sequence (DNA): TGTGCCTGGAGTGTCGGCGGGAGCTCCTACGAGCAGTACTTC. It translates to CAWSVGGSSYEQYF.

The table lists this clonotype with many counts. V usage is TRBV11-2 and J usage is TRBJ2-5; 8 bases line up with TRBD2. After removal of 5 bases from V and 1 base from J, the junction contained 12 bases not matched to a gene. The V gene's germline CDR1 is SGHAT and CDR2 FQNNGV. CDR3 length: 17 residues. CDR3 sequence (DNA): TGTGCCAGCAGCGGTGTTAGGAGCGGGGGTCCCCAAGAGACCCAGTACTTC. Its translation: CASSGVRSGGPQETQYF. Looking up the rest from reference TRBV11-2 and TRBJ2-5 gives the full variable domain: EAGVAQSPRYKIIEKRQSVAFWCNPISGHATLYWYQQILGQGPKLLIQFQNNGVVDDSQLPKDRFSAERLKGVDSTLKIQPAKLEDSAVYLCASSGVRSGGPQETQYFGPGTRLLVL.

This clonotype was recorded at least ten times. The V call is TRBV28, the J call TRBJ2-2, with 10 bases aligning to TRBD1. In germline, CDR1 is MDHEN, CDR2 SYDVKM. This CDR3 has 18 residues. V lost 0 bases to trimming and J lost 0 bases; unmatched junction nucleotides: 4. CDR3 sequence (DNA): TGTGCCAGCAGTTTATGGGAGGGACAGGGGTCGAACACCGGGGAGCTGTTTTTT. Protein product: CASSLWEGQGSNTGELFF.

This clonotype has at least ten counts. V is TRBV7-3 and J is TRBJ1-2; D call uncertain. Germline V gene sequence: CDR1 SGHTA, CDR2 FQGTGA. Trimming cost V 5 bases and J 2 bases, with 9 bases left between them. The CDR3 has 13 amino acids. Here the CDR3 reads CASSLGPNYGYTF. The CDR3 DNA follows: TGTGCCAGCAGCCTGGGTCCAAACTATGGCTACACCTTC.

Many counts were recorded for this clonotype. The J gene is TRBJ1-2, the V gene TRBV7-9; 7 nucleotides agree with TRBD1. CDR3 size: 13 residues. Germline V gives CDR1 SEHNR, CDR2 FQNEAQ (reference sequence). The trim removed 5 bases at V and 8 bases at J, leaving 8 bases unmatched. The CDR3 spells CASSPTGEEGYTF. The CDR3 nucleotides are TGTGCCAGCAGCCCCACAGGGGAGGAAGGCTACACCTTC.

V gene TRBV4-3 combines with J gene TRBJ2-1; 8 nucleotides agree with TRBD1. This CDR3 is built from 15 residues. The trim removed 4 bases at V and 9 bases at J, leaving 11 bases unmatched. Germline CDR1 LGHNA, CDR2 YSLEER. The CDR3 is CASSPRDRPFVEQFF. The CDR3 coding sequence is TGCGCCAGCAGCCCCCGGGACAGGCCTTTTGTTGAGCAGTTCTTC.